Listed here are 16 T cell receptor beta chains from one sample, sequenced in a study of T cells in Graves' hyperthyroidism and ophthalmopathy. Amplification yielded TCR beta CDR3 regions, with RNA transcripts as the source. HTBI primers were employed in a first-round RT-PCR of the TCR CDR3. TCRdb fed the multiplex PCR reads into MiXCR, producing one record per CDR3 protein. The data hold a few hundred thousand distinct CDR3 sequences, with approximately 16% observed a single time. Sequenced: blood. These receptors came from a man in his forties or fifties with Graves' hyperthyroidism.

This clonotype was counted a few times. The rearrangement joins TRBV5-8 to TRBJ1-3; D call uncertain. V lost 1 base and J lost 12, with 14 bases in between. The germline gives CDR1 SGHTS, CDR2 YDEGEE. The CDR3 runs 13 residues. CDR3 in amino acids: CASSLREGLIIYF. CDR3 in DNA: TGTGCCAGCAGCTTGAGGGAAGGCCTTATCATATATTTT.

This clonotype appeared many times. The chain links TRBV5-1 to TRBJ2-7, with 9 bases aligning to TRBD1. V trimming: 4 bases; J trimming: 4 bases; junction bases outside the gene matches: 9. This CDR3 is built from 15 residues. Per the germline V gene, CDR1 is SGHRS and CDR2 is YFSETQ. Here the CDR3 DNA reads TGCGCCAGCAGCCCTGCCCCGACAGGGGGGTACGAGCAGTACTTC. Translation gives CASSPAPTGGYEQYF.

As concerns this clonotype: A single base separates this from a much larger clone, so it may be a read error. For the CDR3, the DNA is TGTGCCAGCAGCGTAGCGGGACAGGGTGCCTGCAATGAGCAGTTCTTC. Encoded protein: CASSVAGQGACNEQFF. This chain links TRBV9 with TRBJ2-1, with 9 bases aligning to TRBD1. After removal of 0 bases from V and 6 bases from J, the junction contained 7 bases not matched to a gene. Germline V CDR1 and CDR2: SGDLS, YYNGEE. The CDR3 runs 16 residues.

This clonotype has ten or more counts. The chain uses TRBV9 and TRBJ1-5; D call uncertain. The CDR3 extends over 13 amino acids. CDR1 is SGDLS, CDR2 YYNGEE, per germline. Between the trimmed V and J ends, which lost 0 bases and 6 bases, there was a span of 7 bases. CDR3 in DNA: TGTGCCAGCAGCGTAGAAGCTAGTCAGCCCCAGCATTTT. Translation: CASSVEASQPQHF. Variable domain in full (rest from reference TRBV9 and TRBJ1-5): DSGVTQTPKHLITATGQRVTLRCSPRSGDLSVYWYQQSLDQGLQFLIQYYNGEERAKGNILERFSAQQFPDLHSELNLSSLELGDSALYFCASSVEASQPQHFGDGTRLSIL.

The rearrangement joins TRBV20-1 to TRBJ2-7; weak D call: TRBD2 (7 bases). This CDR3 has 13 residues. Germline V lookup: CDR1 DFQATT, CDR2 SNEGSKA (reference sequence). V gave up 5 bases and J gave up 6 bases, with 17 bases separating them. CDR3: CSAHRGAIGEQYF. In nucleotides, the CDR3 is TGCAGTGCTCACCGGGGGGCAATTGGCGAGCAGTACTTC.

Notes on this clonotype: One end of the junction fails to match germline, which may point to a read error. The CDR3 bases are TGTGTCAGCAGCGCCTGGGCTAGCGGGGATGGGGATACGCAGTATTTT. It codes for CVSSAWASGDGDTQYF. This chain uses TRBV5-4 with TRBJ2-3; 9 bases agree with TRBD2. Germline CDR1 and CDR2: SGHNT and YYREEE (reference sequence). The CDR3 has 16 amino acids.

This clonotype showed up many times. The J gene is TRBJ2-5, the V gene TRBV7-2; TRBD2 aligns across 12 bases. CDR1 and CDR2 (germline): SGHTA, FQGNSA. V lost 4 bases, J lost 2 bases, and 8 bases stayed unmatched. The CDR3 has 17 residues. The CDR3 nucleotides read TGTGCCAGCAGCTCCATCGGACTAGCGGGGCTACAAGAGACCCAGTACTTC. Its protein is CASSSIGLAGLQETQYF. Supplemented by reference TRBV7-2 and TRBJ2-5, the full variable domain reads GAGVSQSPSNKVTEKGKDVELRCDPISGHTALYWYRQSLGQGLEFLIYFQGNSAPDKSGLPSDRFSAERTGGSVSTLTIQRTQQEDSAVYLCASSSIGLAGLQETQYFGPGTRLLVL.

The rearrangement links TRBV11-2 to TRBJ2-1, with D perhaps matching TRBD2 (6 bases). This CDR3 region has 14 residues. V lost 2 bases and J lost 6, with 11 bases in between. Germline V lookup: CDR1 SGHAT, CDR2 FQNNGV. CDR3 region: CASSLLSGSNEQFF. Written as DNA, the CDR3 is TGTGCCAGCAGCTTACTCTCCGGGAGCAATGAGCAGTTCTTC.

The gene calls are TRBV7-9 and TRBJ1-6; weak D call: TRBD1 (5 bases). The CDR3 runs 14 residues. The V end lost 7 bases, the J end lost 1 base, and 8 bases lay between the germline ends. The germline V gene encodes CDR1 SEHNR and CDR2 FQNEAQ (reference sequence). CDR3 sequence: CASTQGSYNSPLHF. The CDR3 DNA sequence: TGTGCCAGCACCCAGGGATCCTATAATTCACCCCTCCACTTT.

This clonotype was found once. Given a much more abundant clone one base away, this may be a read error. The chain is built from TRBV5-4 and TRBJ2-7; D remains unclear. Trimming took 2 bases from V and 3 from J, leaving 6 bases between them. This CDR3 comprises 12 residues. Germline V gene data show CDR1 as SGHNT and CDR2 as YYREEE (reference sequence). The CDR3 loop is CASSFPGYEQYF. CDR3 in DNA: TGTGCCAGCAGCTTTCCAGGCTACGAGCAGTACTTC.

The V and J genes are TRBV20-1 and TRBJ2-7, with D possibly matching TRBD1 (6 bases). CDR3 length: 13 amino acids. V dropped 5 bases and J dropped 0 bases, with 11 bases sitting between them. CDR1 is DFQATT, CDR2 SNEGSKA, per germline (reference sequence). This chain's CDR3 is CSAGWTASYEQYF. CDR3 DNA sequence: TGCAGTGCTGGATGGACAGCCTCCTACGAGCAGTACTTC.

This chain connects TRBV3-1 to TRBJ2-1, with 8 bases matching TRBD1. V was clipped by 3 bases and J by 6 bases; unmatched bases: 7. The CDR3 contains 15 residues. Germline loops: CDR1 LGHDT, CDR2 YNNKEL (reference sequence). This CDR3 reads CASSHSGTGPNEQFF. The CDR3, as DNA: TGTGCCAGCAGCCATTCCGGGACAGGTCCCAATGAGCAGTTCTTC.

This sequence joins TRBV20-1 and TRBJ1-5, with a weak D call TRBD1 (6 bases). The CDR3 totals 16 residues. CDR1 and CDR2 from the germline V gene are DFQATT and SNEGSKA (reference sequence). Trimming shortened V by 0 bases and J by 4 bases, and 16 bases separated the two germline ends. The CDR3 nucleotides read TGCAGTGCTAGAGATGGAAGAAGGGGGGGTAATCAGCCCCAGCATTTT. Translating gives CSARDGRRGGNQPQHF.

This chain's CDR3 is CASRWTGQGAATNEKLFF. For the CDR3, the DNA is TGTGCCAGCAGATGGACCGGACAGGGGGCTGCAACTAATGAAAAACTGTTTTTT. The gene calls are TRBV25-1 and TRBJ1-4; 11 bases fit TRBD1. Losses at the gene ends were 6 bases for V and 0 bases for J; bases not matched to a gene: 9. Germline loops: CDR1 MGHDK, CDR2 SYGVNS. The CDR3 has 18 residues.

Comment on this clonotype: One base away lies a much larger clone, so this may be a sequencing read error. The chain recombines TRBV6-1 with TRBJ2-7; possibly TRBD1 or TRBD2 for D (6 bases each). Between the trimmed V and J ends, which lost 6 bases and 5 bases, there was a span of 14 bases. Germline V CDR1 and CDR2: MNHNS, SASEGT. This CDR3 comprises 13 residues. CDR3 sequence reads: CASRIGGLNEQYF. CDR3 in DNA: TGTGCCAGCAGGATAGGGGGGCTCAACGAGCAGTACTTC.

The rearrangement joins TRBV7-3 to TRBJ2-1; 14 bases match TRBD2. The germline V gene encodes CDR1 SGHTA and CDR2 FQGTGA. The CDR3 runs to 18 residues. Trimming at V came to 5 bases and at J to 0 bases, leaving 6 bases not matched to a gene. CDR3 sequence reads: CASSRLAGGASSYNEQFF. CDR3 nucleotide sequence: TGTGCCAGCAGCCGACTAGCGGGGGGGGCGAGCTCCTACAATGAGCAGTTCTTC. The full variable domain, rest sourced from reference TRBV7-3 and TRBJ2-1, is GAGVSQTPSNKVTEKGKYVELRCDPISGHTALYWYRQSLGQGPEFLIYFQGTGAADDSGLPNDRFFAVRPEGSVSTLKIQRTERGDSAVYLCASSRLAGGASSYNEQFFGPGTRLTVL.